The clone carrying this TCR beta chain was seen ten or more times. The antigen is undetermined. Trimming pared 6 bases from V and 4 bases from J, leaving 21 bases between. This CDR3 spans 16 amino acids. This sample was taken from a study of human T cells and chemical hapten exposure. Study-level background: Small discrepancies in pooled library volume mainly accounted for the varying TCR yields per sample.

Study-level findings and limits: Sensitization with DPC brought no change to TCRs above 1 in 1000 in frequency.

As handled by the study authors: The median was around 100,000 TCRs per sample, ranging 23,224 to 690,600. TCRdb ran MiXCR on the RACE reads and lists one entry per CDR3 protein. These V and J calls rely on TCRdb rather than the paper's analysis. This table holds about 130,000 distinct CDR3 sequences, approximately 10% found once. Time point defined: healthy volunteer bleed at 2 weeks. Extraction yielded total RNA from whole blood (unfractionated). The sequencing input was whole blood. The genes are TRBV12-3 or TRBV12-4 and TRBJ1-1, with D perhaps TRBD1 (5 bases). The receptor was derived from a male donor in good health. Some clones in this sample may be carry-over from other donors' samples. The CDR3 spells CASRGEVWRWGTEAFF. CDR3 DNA: TGTGCCAGCAGAGGGGAAGTATGGAGATGGGGCACTGAAGCTTTCTTT.